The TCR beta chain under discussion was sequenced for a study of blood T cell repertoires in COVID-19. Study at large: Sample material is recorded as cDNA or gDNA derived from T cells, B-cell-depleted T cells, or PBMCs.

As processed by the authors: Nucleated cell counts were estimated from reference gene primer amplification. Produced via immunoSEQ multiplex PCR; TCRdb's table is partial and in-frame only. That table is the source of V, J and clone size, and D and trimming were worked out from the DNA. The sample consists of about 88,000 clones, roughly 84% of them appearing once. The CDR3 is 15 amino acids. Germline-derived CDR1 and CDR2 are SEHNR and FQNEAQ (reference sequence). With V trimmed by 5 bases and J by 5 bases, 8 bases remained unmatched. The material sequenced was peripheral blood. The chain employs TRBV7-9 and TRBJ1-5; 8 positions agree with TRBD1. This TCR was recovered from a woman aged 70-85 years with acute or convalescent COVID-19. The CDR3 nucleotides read TGTGCCAGCAGCCCAACAGGGGGGGAGTATCAGCCCCAGCATTTT. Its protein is CASSPTGGEYQPQHF.